One sample yielded the 19 T cell receptor beta chains listed below, sequenced in a study of neurological immune-mediated disorders (dated by TCRdb to about 2019). Libraries were built with 5' RACE. Sequencing used an Illumina HiSeq 2500. TCRdb cleaned the public reads at Q25 with fastp, built clones with MiXCR and kept in-frame beta chains. One record per CDR3 amino acid sequence lists the most common genes and DNA. The sample table holds more than 45,000 distinct CDR3 sequences, of which approximately 4.4% were seen once. Together, the top ten hold roughly 3.1% of the sample. Specimen: PBMCs. The receptor set was obtained from a man aged 50-60 years with multiple sclerosis.

The V gene is TRBV6-5, the J gene TRBJ2-7, with 9 bases lining up with TRBD1. This CDR3 is 16 amino acids long. V shed 2 bases, J shed 8 bases, and the junction held 13 bases outside the gene matches. Germline assignment: CDR1 MNHEY and CDR2 SVGAGI. DNA of the CDR3: TGTGCCAGCAGTTACAGAAGGGACAGGGCTATAGAGAAGCAGTACTTC. This codes for CASSYRRDRAIEKQYF.

This clonotype came up a few times. The CDR3 sequence: CASSPGTNQETQYF. The DNA of the CDR3 is TGTGCCAGCAGCCCGGGGACAAACCAAGAGACCCAGTACTTC. This sequence joins TRBV27 and TRBJ2-5; TRBD1 might be the D (6 bases). Deletions cut 6 bases from V and 0 bases from J, with 11 bases between. The germline CDR1 and CDR2 sequences are MNHEY and SMNVEV (reference sequence). The CDR3 has 14 amino acids.

This clonotype was found many times. The genes are TRBV12-3 or TRBV12-4 and TRBJ2-7, with 7 nucleotides matching TRBD1. The length of the CDR3 is 15 residues. The V segment lost 6 bases and the J segment 1 base; nucleotides outside the gene matches: 9. CDR3 DNA sequence: TGTGCCAGCAGGAAAGACAGGGCGTTATCCTACGAGCAGTACTTC. This sequence encodes CASRKDRALSYEQYF.

CDR3 residues: CASMYSGANVLTF. The CDR3, as DNA: TGCGCCAGCATGTACTCTGGGGCCAACGTCCTGACTTTC. The rearrangement joins TRBV5-1 to TRBJ2-6; no clear D. Trimming pared 6 bases from V and 0 bases from J, leaving 4 bases between. Germline loops: CDR1 SGHRS, CDR2 YFSETQ. The length of the CDR3 is 13 residues.

The sample holds many counts of this clonotype. This chain links TRBV7-2 with TRBJ2-1; D is uncertain. V was cut by 2 bases and J by 7 bases, with 6 bases left in between. This CDR3 region has 12 residues. Germline V gene sequence: CDR1 SGHTA, CDR2 FQGNSA. DNA for the CDR3: TGTGCCAGCAGCTTATCTAGAAATGAGCAGTTCTTC. Translated: CASSLSRNEQFF.

This clonotype has ten or more counts. This sequence joins TRBV28 and TRBJ2-1; tentatively, D is TRBD1 (5 bases). The CDR3 consists of 12 residues. The ends were cut back, 5 bases at V and 10 bases at J, with 12 bases in the middle. Germline V gives CDR1 MDHEN, CDR2 SYDVKM. The CDR3 protein is CASSTRVPEQFF. The CDR3 nucleotides are TGTGCCAGCAGTACCAGGGTCCCCGAGCAGTTCTTC. Variable domain in full (rest from reference TRBV28 and TRBJ2-1): DVKVTQSSRYLVKRTGEKVFLECVQDMDHENMFWYRQDPGLGLRLIYFSYDVKMKEKGDIPEGYSVSREKKERFSLILESASTNQTSMYLCASSTRVPEQFFGPGTRLTVL.

The chain joins TRBV18 to TRBJ1-1; unclear D gene. Trimming cost V 6 bases and J 1 base, with 9 bases left between them. CDR1 KGHSH and CDR2 LQKENI come from the germline V gene. The CDR3 runs to 13 residues. The CDR3 DNA reads as TGTGCCAGCTCCGTGGGTGAGAACACTGAAGCTTTCTTT. Its protein is CASSVGENTEAFF.

This clonotype was recorded at least ten times. The chain is built from TRBV12-3 or TRBV12-4 and TRBJ2-5; D is undetermined. CDR3 size: 17 residues. The V and J ends lost 3 bases and 0 bases respectively, with 17 bases between them. The CDR3 DNA reads TGTGCCAGCAGTTTTTCGGCTCCTACCCCGTACCAAGAGACCCAGTACTTC. This encodes CASSFSAPTPYQETQYF.

This clonotype was recorded at least ten times. The chain joins TRBV12-3 or TRBV12-4 to TRBJ2-7; no firm D call. V lost 0 bases to trimming and J lost 3 bases, with 9 bases between them. The CDR3 length is 14 residues. CDR3 bases: TGTGCCAGCAGTTTAGCCGGGCCGAACTACGAGCAGTACTTC. Its translation: CASSLAGPNYEQYF.

This clonotype occurred many times. The chain joins TRBV7-9 to TRBJ2-5; weak D call: TRBD2 (5 bases). Trimming shortened V by 3 bases and J by 2 bases, and 10 bases separated the two germline ends. The CDR3 loop spans 14 amino acids. The germline V gene encodes CDR1 SEHNR and CDR2 FQNEAQ (reference sequence). The CDR3 here is CASSFIGIQETQYF. DNA for the CDR3: TGTGCCAGCAGCTTCATCGGGATACAAGAGACCCAGTACTTC.

This clonotype was counted ten times or more. This sequence joins TRBV7-8 and TRBJ2-1; D remains ambiguous. This CDR3 comprises 15 residues. V was shortened by 0 bases and J by 6 bases, with 12 bases between the two germline ends. CDR1 and CDR2 from the germline V gene are SGHVS and FQNEAQ. CDR3 residues: CASSLAQLPGNEQFF. CDR3 nucleotide sequence: TGTGCCAGCAGCTTAGCACAACTCCCGGGCAATGAGCAGTTCTTC.

This clonotype was detected many times. The chain uses TRBV20-1 and TRBJ2-1, with D possibly TRBD1 on 6 matching bases. CDR3 length equals 16 residues. V was pared by 1 base and J by 8 bases, with 21 bases between. Germline CDR1 and CDR2: DFQATT and SNEGSKA (reference sequence). As DNA, the CDR3 is TGCAGTGCTAGAGCACAAACAGGGTCAATAGAGCATGAGCAGTTCTTC. Translation gives CSARAQTGSIEHEQFF.

This clonotype has at least ten counts. The chain has TRBV20-1 and TRBJ2-1, with D unresolved. The CDR3 is 14 residues long. The germline gives CDR1 DFQATT, CDR2 SNEGSKA (reference sequence). The ends were cut back, 5 bases at V and 4 bases at J, with 15 bases in the middle. CDR3 bases: TGCAGTGCTGCTACCTTGACCCTATACAATGAGCAGTTCTTC. Protein sequence: CSAATLTLYNEQFF.

For this clonotype: An end of the junction differs from the germline gene, which may be a read error. The rearrangement joins TRBV6-6 to TRBJ1-5; D is perhaps TRBD1 (5 bases). This CDR3 is 19 amino acids long. Germline CDR1 and CDR2: MNHNY and SVGAGI (reference sequence). The CDR3 spells CASSYPNGGDPGVNQPQNF. In DNA, the CDR3 is TGTGCCAGCAGTTACCCTAATGGAGGGGACCCGGGGGTTAATCAGCCCCAGAATTTT.

This clonotype was recorded many times. The J gene is TRBJ2-1, the V gene TRBV20-1; 8 bases fit TRBD2. Germline values: CDR1 DFQATT, CDR2 SNEGSKA (reference sequence). V was clipped by 5 bases and J by 2 bases; unmatched bases: 8. The CDR3 consists of 15 residues. This chain's CDR3 is CSAPVAGSPYNEQFF. CDR3 nucleotides: TGCAGTGCTCCTGTAGCGGGGAGCCCCTACAATGAGCAGTTCTTC.

This clonotype was found many times. This chain uses TRBV7-9 with TRBJ2-3; tentatively, D is TRBD1 or TRBD2 (5 bases each). Germline values: CDR1 SEHNR, CDR2 FQNEAQ (reference sequence). Trimming took off 5 bases at V and 2 bases at J, with 20 bases between the two ends. The CDR3 has 17 residues. This CDR3 is CASSPFGAKRLTDTQYF. In DNA form, the CDR3 reads TGTGCCAGCAGCCCCTTCGGGGCAAAACGGCTCACAGATACGCAGTATTTT.

This clonotype was found many times. The chain uses TRBV27 and TRBJ2-1; D unclear. The CDR3 is made up of 14 amino acids. Between the trimmed V and J ends, which lost 0 bases and 7 bases, there was a span of 10 bases. Germline assignment: CDR1 MNHEY and CDR2 SMNVEV (reference sequence). DNA for the CDR3: TGTGCCAGCAGTTTATCGAGCATGTTAAATGAGCAGTTCTTC. It is translated as CASSLSSMLNEQFF.

This clonotype was picked up many times. Here the CDR3 reads CASSRGGEQYF. DNA for the CDR3: TGTGCCAGCAGCCGCGGTGGCGAGCAGTACTTC. V usage is TRBV3-1 and J usage is TRBJ2-7; no reliable D call. The CDR3 consists of 11 residues. V was trimmed by 4 bases and J by 6 bases, leaving 7 bases between them. Germline V CDR1 and CDR2: LGHDT, YNNKEL (reference sequence).

The table lists this clonotype with many counts. The V gene is TRBV24-1, the J gene TRBJ2-7; D not resolved. Germline CDR1 KGHDR, CDR2 SFDVKD. V lost 1 base to trimming and J lost 6 bases, with 6 bases between them. This CDR3 has 12 residues. The CDR3 loop is CATSDFVGEQYF. CDR3 nucleotides: TGTGCCACCAGTGATTTTGTAGGCGAGCAGTACTTC.